This T cell receptor beta chain was captured in a study of GPR56 and killer-like receptors on CD4 memory cells (dated by TCRdb to about 2019). About the full investigation: The study proposed that progressive acquisition of KLRB1, KLRG1, GPR56 and then KLRF1 marks human CD4+ memory T-cell differentiation and cytokine production potential. Healthy blood donors in the study were described as age-matched to the liver disease patients, whose median age was about 68 years. General study outcomes and caveats: Rather than full repertoires, the diversity and similarity analyses used only the 100 most expanded clones in each population. Overlap of TCR repertoires was observed especially between the late populations 4 and 5, and partly population 3. Clonal frequency started low in the marker-negative population and rose progressively along the proposed pathway, while TCRbeta diversity decreased accordingly. Clones dominating late populations 4 and 5 were also found in early populations 1 and 2, which the authors took as evidence for linear differentiation.

Prior to TCRbeta sequencing, five KLR/GPR56-defined CD4+ populations were enriched by fluorescence-activated cell sorting. To test a linear memory differentiation pathway, the researchers sequenced TCRbeta repertoires from five CD4+ T-cell subsets that were defined by expression of KLRB1, KLRG1, GPR56 and KLRF1. TCR-sequenced cells came from peripheral blood of healthy control individuals, reported as five donors in the TCRbeta analysis figure. Heparinized peripheral blood was collected, and every sample was processed within one hour of being retrieved. To isolate peripheral blood mononuclear cells, blood was diluted 1:2 in PBS and put through Biocoll density gradient centrifugation at room temperature. Before flow sorting, CD4+ T cells were magnetically enriched from freshly isolated PBMCs using anti-CD4 MicroBeads. A BD FACSAria II was used to sort CD4+ T cells enriched from PBMCs of healthy donors according to marker expression. For surface staining, the researchers used Miltenyi Biotec antibodies: anti-KLRB1 clone 191B8, anti-KLRF1 clone 4A4.D10 and anti-KLRG1 clone REA261.

The run used an Illumina HiSeq 2500. For construction of sequencing libraries, the recombined TCRbeta locus was amplified according to a previously published PCR protocol. As for the original processing: Any read whose average quality score fell below 30 was discarded, and IMSEQ was used to process the reads that remained. Clonotypes were defined by Vbeta gene, Jbeta gene and CDR3 amino acid sequence. The Morisita-Horn index, computed on the top 100 expanded clones, was used to measure repertoire overlap between populations. Renyi diversity profiles calculated on the top 100 expanded clones were used to evaluate clonal diversity. TCRdb reprocessed the reads, so every CDR3 protein sequence counts as one entry and DNA is not shown. TCRdb, not the original authors, processed these V and J calls. In this sample's table one finds around 2,400 distinct CDR3 sequences. The ten top clones hold approximately 4.1% of the sample.

A count is missing, but by frequency this clonotype is large (0.1 to 1%). Its antigen remains unidentified. Specimen: memory CD4+ T cells from blood. This receptor was identified in a human donor in good health.

CDR3 loop: CASSVDTMGRGYTF. The V and J genes are TRBV9 and TRBJ1-2; lacking DNA, the TRBD1 call made by TCRdb goes unchecked. The CDR3 sequence holds 14 residues, the cysteine and phenylalanine included. No DNA appears here. CDR1 is given as SGDLS and CDR2 as YYNGEE, both from the germline V gene.